This T cell receptor (beta chain) appears in the sequencing data of a study of shared clonotypes between healthy human individuals. Repertoires were generated with immunoSEQ multiplex PCR, while TCRdb's copy carries only in-frame clones and drops some. The sample has 450,000 to 500,000 clones; less than 80% are singletons. V shed 5 bases and J shed 6 bases, with 17 bases lying between them. CDR1 is SGHAT and CDR2 is FQNNGV in the germline V gene. CDR3 length: 15 amino acids. Sequenced sample: PBMCs. The TCR sequence derives from a woman aged 35 to 49 in good health. Some clones in this sample may be carry-over from other donors' samples. V is TRBV11-2 and J is TRBJ2-1; a weak D match, TRBD2 (6 bases). CDR3 protein: CASSPQTSWGNEQFF. CDR3 coding DNA: TGTGCCAGCAGCCCTCAGACTAGTTGGGGCAATGAGCAGTTCTTC.